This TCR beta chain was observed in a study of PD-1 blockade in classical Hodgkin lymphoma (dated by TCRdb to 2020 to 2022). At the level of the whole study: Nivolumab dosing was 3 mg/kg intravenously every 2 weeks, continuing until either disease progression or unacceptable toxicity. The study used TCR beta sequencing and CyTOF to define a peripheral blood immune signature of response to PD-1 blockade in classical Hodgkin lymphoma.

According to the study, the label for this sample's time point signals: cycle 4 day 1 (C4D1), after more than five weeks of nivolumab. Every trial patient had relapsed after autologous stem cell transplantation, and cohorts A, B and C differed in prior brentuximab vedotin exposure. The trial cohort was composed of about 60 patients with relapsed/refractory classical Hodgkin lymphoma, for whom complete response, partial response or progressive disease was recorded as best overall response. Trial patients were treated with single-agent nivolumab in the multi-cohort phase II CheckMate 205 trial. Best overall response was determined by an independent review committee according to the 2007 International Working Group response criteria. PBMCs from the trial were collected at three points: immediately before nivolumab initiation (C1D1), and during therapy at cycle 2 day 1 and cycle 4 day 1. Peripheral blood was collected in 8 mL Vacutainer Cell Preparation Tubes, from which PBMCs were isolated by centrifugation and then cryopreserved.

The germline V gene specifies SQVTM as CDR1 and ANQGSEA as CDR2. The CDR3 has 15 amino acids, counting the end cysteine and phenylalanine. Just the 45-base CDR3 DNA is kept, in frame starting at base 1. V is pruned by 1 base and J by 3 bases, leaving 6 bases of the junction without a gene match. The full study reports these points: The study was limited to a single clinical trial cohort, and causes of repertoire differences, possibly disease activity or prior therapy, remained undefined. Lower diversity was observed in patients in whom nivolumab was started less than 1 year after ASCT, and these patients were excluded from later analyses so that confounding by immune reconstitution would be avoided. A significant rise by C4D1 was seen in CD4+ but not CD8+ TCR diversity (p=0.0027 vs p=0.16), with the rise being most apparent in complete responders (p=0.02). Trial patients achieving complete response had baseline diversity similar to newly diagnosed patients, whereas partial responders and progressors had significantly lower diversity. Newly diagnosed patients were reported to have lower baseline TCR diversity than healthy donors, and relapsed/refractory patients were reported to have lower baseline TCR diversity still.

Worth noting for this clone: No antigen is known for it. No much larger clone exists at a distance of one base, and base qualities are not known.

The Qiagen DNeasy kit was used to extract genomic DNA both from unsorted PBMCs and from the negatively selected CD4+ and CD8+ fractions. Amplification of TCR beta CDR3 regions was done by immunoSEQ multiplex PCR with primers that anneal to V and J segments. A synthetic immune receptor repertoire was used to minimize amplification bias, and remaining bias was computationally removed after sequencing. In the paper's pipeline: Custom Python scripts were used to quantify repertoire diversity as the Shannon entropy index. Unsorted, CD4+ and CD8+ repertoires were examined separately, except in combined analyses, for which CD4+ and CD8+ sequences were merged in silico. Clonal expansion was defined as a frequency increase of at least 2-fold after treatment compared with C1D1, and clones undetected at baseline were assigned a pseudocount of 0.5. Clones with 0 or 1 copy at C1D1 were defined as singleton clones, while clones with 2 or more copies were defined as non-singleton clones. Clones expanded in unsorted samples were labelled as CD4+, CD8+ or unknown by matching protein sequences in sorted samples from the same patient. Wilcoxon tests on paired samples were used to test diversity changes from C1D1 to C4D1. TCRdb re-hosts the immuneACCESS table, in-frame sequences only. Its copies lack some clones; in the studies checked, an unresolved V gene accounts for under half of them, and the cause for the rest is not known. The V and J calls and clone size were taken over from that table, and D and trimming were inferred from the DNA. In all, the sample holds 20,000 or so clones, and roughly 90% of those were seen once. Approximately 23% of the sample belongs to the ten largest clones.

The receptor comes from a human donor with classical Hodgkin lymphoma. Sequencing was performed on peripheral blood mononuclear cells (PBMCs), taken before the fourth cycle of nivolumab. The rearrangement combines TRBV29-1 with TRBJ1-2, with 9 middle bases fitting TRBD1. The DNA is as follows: TGCAGCGTTGAAGCAGGGACAGGGCTTTACTATGGCTACACCTTC. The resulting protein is CSVEAGTGLYYGYTF.